This TCR beta chain is drawn from a study of cytomegalovirus exposure and HLA in healthy donors. Study-wide results and caveats: In vitro confirmation showed three CMV-associated chains to be CMV antigen specific. Rarity held for most TCR sequences, but there were some public TCRs that occurred in many donors.

V was clipped by 0 bases and J by 0 bases, with 7 bases between them. The CDR3 has 14 amino acids. Germline V gene data show CDR1 as SGDLS and CDR2 as YYNGEE. The data were produced by immunoSEQ multiplex PCR, yet TCRdb's version contains in-frame clones alone and is incomplete. The profile shows tens of thousands of clones, about 96% of them singletons. Notes on this clone: The antigen remains undetermined.

The genes are TRBV9 and TRBJ2-7; D unresolved. The clonotype originates from a young man in good health and CMV-seropositive. Material for sequencing was PBMCs. CDR3 nucleotides: TGTGCCAGCAGCGTAGATGGAGACTCCTACGAGCAGTACTTC. Translated, it gives CASSVDGDSYEQYF.